This TCR beta chain was sequenced for a study of T cell responses to AZD1222 COVID-19 vaccine. Study results and caveats: Spike-specific TCR breadth and depth were elevated following two AZD1222 doses. Seropositive at baseline were only a handful of AZD1222 recipients. Donors were mostly white British, more females; clonal diversity possibly underestimated. Repertoires were obtained only post-peak T cell response.

About this clone itself: The antigen is not known.

Germline loops: CDR1 MNHEY, CDR2 SVGAGI. This CDR3 spans 15 amino acids. Germline trimming cut 6 bases from V and 4 bases from J; bases unmatched to any gene: 8. This table comes from immunoSEQ multiplex PCR, and its TCRdb copy is limited to in-frame clones, with some not included. This sample has roughly 200,000 clones, with roughly 91% found just once. The clonotype originates from an adult in good health. The starting material was peripheral blood, obtained on day 0 of MenACWY control vaccination. The chain combines TRBV6-5 with TRBJ1-5; 8 bases are a match to TRBD1. The CDR3 DNA reads TGTGCCAGCAGACCCAGGACAGGGAGGAATCAGCCCCAGCATTTT. It encodes CASRPRTGRNQPQHF.